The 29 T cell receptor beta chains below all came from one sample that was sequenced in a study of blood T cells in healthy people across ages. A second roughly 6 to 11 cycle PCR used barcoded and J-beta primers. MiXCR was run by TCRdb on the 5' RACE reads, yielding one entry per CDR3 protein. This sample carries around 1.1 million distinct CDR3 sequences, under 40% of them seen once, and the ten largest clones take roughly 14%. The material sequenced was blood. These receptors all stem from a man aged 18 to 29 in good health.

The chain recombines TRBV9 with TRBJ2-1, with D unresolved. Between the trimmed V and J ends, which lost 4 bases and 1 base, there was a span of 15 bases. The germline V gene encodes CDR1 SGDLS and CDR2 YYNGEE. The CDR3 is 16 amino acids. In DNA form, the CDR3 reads TGTGCCAGCAGCCCTCGGGCCTCGGAATCCTACAATGAGCAGTTCTTC. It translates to CASSPRASESYNEQFF.

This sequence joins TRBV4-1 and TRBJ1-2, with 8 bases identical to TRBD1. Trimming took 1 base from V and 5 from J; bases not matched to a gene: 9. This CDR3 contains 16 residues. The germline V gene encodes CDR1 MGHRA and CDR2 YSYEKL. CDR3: CASSQGQGSVSYGYTF. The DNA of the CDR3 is TGCGCCAGCAGCCAAGGACAGGGGTCGGTTTCGTATGGCTACACCTTC.

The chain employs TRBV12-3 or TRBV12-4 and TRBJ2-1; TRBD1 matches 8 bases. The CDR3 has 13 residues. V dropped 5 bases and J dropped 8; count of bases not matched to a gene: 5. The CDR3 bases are TGTGCCAGCAGTCAGGACAGGGACCATGAGCAGTTCTTC. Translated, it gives CASSQDRDHEQFF.

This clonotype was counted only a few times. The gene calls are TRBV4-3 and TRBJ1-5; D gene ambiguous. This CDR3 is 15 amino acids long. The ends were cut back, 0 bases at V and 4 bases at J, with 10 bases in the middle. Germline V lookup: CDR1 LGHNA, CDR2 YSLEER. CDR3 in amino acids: CASSQDDTANQPQHF. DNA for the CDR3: TGCGCCAGCAGCCAAGACGACACAGCTAATCAGCCCCAGCATTTT.

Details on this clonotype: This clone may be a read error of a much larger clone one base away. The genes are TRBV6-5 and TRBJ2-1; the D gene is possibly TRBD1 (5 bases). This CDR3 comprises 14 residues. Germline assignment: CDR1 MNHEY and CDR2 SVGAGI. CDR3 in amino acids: CAGSIRESYNEQFF. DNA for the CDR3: TGTGCCGGCAGTATCAGGGAATCCTACAATGAGCAGTTCTTC.

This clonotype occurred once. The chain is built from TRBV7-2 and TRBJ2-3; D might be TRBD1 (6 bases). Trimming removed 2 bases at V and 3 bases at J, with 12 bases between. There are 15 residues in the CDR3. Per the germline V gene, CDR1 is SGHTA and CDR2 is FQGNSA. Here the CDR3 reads CASSLRGGETDTQYF. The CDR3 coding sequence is TGTGCCAGCAGCTTAAGAGGGGGTGAGACAGATACGCAGTATTTT.

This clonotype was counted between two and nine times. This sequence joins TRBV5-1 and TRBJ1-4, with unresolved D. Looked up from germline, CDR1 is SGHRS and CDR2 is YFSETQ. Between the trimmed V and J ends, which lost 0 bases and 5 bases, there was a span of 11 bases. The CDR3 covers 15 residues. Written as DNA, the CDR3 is TGCGCCAGCAGCTTGGAAGGGAATTACAATGAAAAACTGTTTTTT. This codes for CASSLEGNYNEKLFF.

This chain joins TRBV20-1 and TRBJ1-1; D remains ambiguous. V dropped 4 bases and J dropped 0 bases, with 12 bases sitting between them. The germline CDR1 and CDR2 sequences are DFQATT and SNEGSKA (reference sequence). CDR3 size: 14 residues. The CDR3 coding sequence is TGCAGTGCTAAGCCCCGGCGGATGAACACTGAAGCTTTCTTT. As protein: CSAKPRRMNTEAFF.

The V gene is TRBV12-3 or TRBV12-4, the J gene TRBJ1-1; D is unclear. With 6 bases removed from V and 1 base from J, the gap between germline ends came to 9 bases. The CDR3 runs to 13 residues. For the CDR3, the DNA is TGTGCCAGCAGACATGCAGCGAACACTGAAGCTTTCTTT. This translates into CASRHAANTEAFF.

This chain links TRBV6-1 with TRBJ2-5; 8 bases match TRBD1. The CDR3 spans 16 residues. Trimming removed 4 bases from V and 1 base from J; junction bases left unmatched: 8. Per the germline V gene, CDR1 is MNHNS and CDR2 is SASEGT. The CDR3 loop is CASSGSYRGAQETQYF. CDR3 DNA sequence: TGTGCCAGCAGTGGAAGCTACAGGGGGGCCCAAGAGACCCAGTACTTC.

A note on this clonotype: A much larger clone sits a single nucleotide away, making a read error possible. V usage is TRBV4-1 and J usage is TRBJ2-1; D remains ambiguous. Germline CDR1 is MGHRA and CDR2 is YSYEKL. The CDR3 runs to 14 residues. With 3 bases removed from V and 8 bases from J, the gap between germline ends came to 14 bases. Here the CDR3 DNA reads TGCGCCAGCAGCCATCCAAGGTATGGCGATGAGCAGTTCTTC. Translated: CASSHPRYGDEQFF.

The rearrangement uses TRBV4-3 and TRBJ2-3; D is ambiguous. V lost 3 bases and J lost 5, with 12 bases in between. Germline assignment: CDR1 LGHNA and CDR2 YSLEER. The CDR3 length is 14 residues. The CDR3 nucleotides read TGCGCCAGCAGCCAGGAAGTAAATCAAGATACGCAGTATTTT. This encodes CASSQEVNQDTQYF.

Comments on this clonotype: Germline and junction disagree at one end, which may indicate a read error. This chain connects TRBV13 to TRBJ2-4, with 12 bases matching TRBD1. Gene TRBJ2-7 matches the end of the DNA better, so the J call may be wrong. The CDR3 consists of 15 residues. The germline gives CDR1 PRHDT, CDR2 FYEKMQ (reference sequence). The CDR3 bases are TGTGCCGGCAGCTTCAGGGACAGGGGGCTAGTCGAGCAGTACTTC. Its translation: CAGSFRDRGLVEQYF.

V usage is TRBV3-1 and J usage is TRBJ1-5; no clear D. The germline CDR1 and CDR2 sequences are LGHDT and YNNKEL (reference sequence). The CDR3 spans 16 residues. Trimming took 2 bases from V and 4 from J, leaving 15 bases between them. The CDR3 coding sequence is TGTGCCAGCAGCCAATCCCTGGCAGAGCTGAATCAGCCCCAGCATTTT. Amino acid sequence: CASSQSLAELNQPQHF.

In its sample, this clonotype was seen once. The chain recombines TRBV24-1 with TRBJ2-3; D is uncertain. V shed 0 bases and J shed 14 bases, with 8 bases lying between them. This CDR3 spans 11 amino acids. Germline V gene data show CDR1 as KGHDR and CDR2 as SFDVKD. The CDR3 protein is CATSDLSTLYF. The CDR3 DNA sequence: TGTGCCACCAGTGATTTGTCGACACTGTATTTT.

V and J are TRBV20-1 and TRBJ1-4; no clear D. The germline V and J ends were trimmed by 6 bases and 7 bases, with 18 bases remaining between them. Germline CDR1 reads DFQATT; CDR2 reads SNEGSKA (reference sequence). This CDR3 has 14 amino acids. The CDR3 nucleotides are TGCAGTGCGCCGCCCGTCGGGGATAGTGAAAAACTGTTTTTT. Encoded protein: CSAPPVGDSEKLFF.

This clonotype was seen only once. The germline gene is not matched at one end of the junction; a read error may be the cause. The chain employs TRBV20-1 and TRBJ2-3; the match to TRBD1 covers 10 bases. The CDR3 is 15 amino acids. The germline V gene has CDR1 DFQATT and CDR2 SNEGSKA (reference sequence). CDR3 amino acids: CSARGDRGETDTPYF. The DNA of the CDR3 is TGCAGTGCTAGGGGGGACAGGGGAGAGACAGATACGCCGTATTTT.

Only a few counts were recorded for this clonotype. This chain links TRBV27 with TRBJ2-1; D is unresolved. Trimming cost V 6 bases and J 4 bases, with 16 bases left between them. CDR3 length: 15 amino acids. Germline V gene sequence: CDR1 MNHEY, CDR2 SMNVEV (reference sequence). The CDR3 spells CASRLYPNRYNEQFF. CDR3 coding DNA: TGTGCCAGCAGACTTTACCCGAATAGGTACAATGAGCAGTTCTTC.

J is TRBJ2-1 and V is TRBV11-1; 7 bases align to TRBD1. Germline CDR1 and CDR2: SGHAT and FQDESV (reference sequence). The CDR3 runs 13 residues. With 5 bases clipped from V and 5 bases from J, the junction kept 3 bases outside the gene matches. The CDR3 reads CASSRGQDNEQFF. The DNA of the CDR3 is TGTGCCAGCAGCCGTGGACAGGACAATGAGCAGTTCTTC.

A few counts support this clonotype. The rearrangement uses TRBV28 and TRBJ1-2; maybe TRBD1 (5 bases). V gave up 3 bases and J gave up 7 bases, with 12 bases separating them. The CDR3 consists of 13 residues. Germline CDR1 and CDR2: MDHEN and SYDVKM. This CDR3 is CASSLGVEGGYTF. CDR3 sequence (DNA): TGTGCCAGCAGTTTGGGGGTTGAGGGTGGCTACACCTTC.

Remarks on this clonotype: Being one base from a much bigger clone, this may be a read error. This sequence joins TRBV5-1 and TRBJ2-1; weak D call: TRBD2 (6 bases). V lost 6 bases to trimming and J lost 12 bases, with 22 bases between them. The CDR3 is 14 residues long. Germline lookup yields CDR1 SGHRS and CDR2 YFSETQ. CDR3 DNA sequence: TGCGCCAGCAATCCGCGGGGATATGGGGATGGGCAGTTCTTC. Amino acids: CASNPRGYGDGQFF.

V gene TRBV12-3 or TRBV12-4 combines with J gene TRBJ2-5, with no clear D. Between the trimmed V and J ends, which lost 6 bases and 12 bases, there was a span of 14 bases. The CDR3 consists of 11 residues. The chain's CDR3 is CASSLKDEKYF. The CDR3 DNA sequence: TGTGCCAGCAGCCTTAAGGACGAGAAGTACTTC.

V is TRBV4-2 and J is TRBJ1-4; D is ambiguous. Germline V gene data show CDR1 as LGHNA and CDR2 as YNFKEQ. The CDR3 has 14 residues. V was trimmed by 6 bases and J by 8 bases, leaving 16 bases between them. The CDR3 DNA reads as TGTGCCAGCAGTCATACTTCTCCGGGCGAAAAACTGTTTTTT. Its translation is CASSHTSPGEKLFF.

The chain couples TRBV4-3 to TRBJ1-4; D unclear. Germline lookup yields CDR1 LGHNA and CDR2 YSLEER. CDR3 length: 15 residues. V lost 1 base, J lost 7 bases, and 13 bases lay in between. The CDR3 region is CASSQAEHPSEKLFF. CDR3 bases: TGCGCCAGCAGCCAAGCGGAGCACCCTAGTGAAAAACTGTTTTTT.

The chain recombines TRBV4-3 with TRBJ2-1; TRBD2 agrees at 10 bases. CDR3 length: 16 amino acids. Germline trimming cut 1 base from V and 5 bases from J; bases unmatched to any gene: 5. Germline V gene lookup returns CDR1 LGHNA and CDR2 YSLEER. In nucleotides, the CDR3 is TGCGCCAGCAGCCAAGGAGCGGGGGGGATGGACAATGAGCAGTTCTTC. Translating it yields CASSQGAGGMDNEQFF.

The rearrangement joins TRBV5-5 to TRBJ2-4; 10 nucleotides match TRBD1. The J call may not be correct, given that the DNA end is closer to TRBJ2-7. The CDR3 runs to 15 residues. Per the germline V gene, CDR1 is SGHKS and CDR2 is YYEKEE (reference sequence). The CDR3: CASSFSGTGAVEQYF. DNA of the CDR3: TGTGCCAGCAGCTTTTCCGGGACAGGGGCGGTCGAGCAGTACTTC.

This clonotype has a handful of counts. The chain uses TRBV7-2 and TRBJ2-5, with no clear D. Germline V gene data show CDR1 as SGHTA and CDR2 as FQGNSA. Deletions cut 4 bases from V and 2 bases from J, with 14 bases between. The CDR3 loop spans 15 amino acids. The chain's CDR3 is CASSWRAQTQETQYF. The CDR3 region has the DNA TGTGCCAGCAGCTGGAGAGCACAGACTCAAGAGACCCAGTACTTC.

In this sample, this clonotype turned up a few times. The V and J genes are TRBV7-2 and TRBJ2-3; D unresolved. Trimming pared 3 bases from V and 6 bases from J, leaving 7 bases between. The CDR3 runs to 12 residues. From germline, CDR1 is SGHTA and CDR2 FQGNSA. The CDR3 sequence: CASSFSRDTQYF. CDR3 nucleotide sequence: TGTGCCAGCAGCTTTTCCCGTGATACGCAGTATTTT.

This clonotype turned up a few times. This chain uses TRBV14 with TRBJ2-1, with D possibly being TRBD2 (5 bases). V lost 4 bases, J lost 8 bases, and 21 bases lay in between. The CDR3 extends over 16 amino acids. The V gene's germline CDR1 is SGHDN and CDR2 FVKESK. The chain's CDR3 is CASSPWSGLSADEQFF. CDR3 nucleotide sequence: TGTGCCAGCAGCCCTTGGTCCGGACTGAGTGCCGATGAGCAGTTCTTC.